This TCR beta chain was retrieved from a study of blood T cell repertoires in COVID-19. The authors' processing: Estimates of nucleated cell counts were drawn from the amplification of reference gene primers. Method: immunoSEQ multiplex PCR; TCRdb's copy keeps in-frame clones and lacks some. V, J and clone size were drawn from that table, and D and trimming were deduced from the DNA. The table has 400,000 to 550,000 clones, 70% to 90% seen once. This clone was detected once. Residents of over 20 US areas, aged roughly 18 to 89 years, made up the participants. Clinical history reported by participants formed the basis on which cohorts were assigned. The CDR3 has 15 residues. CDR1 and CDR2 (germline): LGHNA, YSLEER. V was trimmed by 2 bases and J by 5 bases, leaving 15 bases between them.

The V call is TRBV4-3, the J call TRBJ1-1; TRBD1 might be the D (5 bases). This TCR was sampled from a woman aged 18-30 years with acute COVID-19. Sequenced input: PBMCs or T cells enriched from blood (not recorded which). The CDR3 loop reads CASSQSLGGETEAFF. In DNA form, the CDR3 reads TGCGCCAGCAGCCAATCCTTGGGGGGGGAGACTGAAGCTTTCTTT.